The present TCR beta chain was sequenced within a study of molecular identifiers for immune sequencing clone quantification. Study-wide results and limits: A shared barcode on identical TCR molecules could lead to underestimated sizes for highly expanded clones.

Germline loops: CDR1 MNHEY, CDR2 SMNVEV (reference sequence). Deletions cut 3 bases from V and 6 bases from J, with 7 bases between. CDR3 length equals 12 residues. TCRdb re-called the PCR reads with MiXCR, one entry per CDR3 protein. The sample records under 800,000 distinct CDR3 sequences, roughly 25% being singletons. This clonotype has ten or more counts. Its specificity is not known. Sorting isolated naive CD8 T cells as CD8+CD4-CCR7+CD45RA+ events. The chain links TRBV27 to TRBJ2-3, with D uncertain. This clonotype was sampled from a human donor in good health. Some libraries in this study had Jurkat cell RNA spiked in. Material: naive CD8+ T cells from blood, with Jurkat cell RNA spiked in. Subset specified: FACS-sorted CD8+CD4-CCR7+CD45RA+ naive T cells. CDR3 DNA: TGTGCCAGCAGTTTCCGTCCCGATACGCAGTATTTT. It translates to CASSFRPDTQYF.